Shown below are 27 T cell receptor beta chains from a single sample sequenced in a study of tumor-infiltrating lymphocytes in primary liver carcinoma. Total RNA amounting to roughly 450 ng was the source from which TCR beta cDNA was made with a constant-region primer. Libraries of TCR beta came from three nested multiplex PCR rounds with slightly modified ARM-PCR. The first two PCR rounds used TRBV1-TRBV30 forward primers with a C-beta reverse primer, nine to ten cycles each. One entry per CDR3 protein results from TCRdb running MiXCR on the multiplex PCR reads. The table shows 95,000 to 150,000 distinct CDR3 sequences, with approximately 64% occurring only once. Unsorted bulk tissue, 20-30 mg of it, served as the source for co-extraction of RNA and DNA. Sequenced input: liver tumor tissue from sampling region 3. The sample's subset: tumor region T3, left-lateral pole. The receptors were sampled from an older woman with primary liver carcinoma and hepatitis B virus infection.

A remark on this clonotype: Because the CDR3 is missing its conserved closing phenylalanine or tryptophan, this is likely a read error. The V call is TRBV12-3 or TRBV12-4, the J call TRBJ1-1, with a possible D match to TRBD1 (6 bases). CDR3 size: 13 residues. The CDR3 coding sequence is TGTGGCAGCAGTTCGACAGGAAACACTGAAGCTTTCTGT. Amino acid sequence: CGSSSTGNTEAFC.

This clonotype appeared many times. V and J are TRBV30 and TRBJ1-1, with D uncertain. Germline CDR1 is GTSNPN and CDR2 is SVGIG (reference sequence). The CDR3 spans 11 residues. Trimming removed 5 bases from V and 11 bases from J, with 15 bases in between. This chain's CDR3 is CAWCSYGPAFF. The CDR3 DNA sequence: TGTGCCTGGTGCAGTTACGGTCCGGCTTTCTTT.

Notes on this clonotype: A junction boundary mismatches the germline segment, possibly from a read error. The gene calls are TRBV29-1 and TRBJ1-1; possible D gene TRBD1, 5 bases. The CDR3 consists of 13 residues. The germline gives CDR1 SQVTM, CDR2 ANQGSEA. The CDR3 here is CSVEGGTNTEASF. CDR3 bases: TGCAGCGTTGAGGGGGGTACGAACACTGAAGCTTCCTTT.

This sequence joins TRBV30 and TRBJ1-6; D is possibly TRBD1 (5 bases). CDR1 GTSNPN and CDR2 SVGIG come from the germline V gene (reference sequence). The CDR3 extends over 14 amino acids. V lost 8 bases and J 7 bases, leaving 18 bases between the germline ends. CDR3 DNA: TGTGCCCGGGAGGGGCCGTTGATGAATTCACCCCTCCACTTT. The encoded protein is CAREGPLMNSPLHF.

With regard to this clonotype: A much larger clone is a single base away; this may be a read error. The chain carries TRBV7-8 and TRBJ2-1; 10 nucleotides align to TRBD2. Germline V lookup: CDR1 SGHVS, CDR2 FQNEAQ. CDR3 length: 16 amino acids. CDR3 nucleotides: TGTGGCAGCGGTGGGGCTAGCGGGAGCTTGTACAATGAGCAGTTCTTC. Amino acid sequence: CGSGGASGSLYNEQFF.

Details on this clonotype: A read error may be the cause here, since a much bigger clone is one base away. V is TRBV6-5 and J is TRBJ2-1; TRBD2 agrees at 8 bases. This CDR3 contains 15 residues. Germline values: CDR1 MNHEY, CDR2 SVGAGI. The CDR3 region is CASSPSGSMYNEQLF. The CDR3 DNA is TGTGCCAGCAGTCCAAGCGGGAGTATGTACAATGAGCAGCTCTTC.

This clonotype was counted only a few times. CDR3: CASTGGGTSGRSEQFF. The CDR3 bases are TGTGCCAGCACCGGGGGGGGGACTAGCGGGAGGTCTGAGCAGTTCTTC. The genes are TRBV28 and TRBJ2-1, with TRBD2 matching 15 bases. After removal of 7 bases from V and 9 bases from J, the junction contained 10 bases not matched to a gene. This CDR3 contains 16 residues. Germline assignment: CDR1 MDHEN and CDR2 SYDVKM.

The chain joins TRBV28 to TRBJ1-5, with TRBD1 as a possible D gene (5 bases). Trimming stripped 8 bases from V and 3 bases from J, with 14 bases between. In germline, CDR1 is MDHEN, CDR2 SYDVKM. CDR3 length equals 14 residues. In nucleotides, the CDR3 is TGTGCCAGCCGAACCCCCAGGGCCAATCAGCCCCAGCATTTT. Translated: CASRTPRANQPQHF.

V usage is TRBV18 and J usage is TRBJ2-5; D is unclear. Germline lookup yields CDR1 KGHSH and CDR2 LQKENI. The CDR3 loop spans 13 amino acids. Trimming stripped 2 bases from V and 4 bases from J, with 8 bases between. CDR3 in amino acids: CASSPTRLETQYF. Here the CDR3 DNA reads TGTGCCAGCTCACCAACCAGGCTAGAGACCCAGTACTTC.

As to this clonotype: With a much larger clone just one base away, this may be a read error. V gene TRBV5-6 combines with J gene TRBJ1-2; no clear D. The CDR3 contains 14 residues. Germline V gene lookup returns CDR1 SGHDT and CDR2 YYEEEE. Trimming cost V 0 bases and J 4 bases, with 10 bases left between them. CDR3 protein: CASSLGIDVYGYTF. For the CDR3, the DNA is TGTGCCAGCAGCTTGGGGATAGATGTCTATGGCTACACCTTC.

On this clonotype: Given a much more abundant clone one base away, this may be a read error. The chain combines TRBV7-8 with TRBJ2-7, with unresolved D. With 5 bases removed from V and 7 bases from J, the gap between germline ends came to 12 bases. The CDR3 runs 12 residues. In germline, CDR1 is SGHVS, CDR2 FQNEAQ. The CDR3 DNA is TGTGCCAGCAGCCCCAGGTACCGGGAGCAGTACTTC. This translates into CASSPRYREQYF. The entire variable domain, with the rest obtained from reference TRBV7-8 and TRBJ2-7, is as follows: GAGVSQSPRYKVAKRGQDVALRCDPISGHVSLFWYQQALGQGPEFLTYFQNEAQLDKSGLPSDRFFAERPEGSVSTLKIQRTQQEDSAVYLCASSPRYREQYFGPGTRLTVT.

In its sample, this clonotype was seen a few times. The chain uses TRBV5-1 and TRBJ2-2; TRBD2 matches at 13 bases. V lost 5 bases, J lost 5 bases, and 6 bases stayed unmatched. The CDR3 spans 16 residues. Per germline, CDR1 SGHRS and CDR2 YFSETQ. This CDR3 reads CASRRAGLAGTGELFF. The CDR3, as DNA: TGCGCCAGCAGGCGTGCGGGACTAGCGGGGACCGGGGAGCTGTTTTTT.

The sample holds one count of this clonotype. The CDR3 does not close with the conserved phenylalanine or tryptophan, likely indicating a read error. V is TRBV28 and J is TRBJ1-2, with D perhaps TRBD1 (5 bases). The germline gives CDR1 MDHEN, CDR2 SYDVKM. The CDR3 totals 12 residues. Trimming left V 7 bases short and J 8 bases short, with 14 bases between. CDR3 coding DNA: TGTGCCAGCATCGGGGACGGAGAAGGCTACACCTTA. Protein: CASIGDGEGYTL.

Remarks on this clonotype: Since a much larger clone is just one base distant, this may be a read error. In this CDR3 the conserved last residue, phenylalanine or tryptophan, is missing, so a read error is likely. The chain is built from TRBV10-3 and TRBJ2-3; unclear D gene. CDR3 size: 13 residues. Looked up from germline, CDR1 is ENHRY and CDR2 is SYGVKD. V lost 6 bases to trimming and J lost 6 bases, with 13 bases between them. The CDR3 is CAISSTPRDTQYL. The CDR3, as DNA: TGTGCCATCAGCTCGACCCCGAGGGATACGCAGTATTTA.

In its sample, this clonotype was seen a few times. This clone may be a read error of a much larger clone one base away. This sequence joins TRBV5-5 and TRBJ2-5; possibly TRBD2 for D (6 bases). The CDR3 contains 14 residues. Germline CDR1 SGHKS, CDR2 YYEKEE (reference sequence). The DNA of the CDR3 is TGTGCCAGCACCAAACTAGCCGACGGTCGGACCCAGTGCTTC. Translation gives CASTKLADGRTQCF.

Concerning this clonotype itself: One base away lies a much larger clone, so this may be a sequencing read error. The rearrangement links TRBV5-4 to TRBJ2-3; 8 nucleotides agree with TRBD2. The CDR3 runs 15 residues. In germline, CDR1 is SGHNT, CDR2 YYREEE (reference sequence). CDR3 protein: CGSSLKLAGTDTQYF. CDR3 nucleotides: TGTGGCAGCAGCTTGAAACTAGCGGGCACAGATACGCAGTATTTT.

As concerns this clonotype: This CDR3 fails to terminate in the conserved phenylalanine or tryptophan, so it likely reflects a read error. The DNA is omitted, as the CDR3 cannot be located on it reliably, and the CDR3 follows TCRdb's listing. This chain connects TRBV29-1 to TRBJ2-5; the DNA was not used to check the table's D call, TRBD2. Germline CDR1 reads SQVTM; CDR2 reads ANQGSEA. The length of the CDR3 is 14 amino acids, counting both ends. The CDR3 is CSVDYPSGSKTRYL.

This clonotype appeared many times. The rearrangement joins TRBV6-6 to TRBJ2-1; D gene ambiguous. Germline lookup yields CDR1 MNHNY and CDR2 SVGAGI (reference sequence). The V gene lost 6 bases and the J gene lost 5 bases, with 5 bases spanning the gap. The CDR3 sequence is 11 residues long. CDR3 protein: CASRENNEQFF. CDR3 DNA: TGTGCCAGCAGGGAGAACAATGAGCAGTTCTTC.

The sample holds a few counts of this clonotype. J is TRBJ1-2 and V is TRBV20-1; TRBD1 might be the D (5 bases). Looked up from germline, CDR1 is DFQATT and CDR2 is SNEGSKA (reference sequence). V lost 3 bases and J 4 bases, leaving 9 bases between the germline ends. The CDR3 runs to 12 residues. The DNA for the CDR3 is TGCAGTGCTAGGCAGGGCTCCTATGGCTACACCTTC. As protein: CSARQGSYGYTF.

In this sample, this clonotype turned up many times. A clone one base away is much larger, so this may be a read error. The CDR3 loop reads CASGLFISGRGYNEQFF. In DNA form, the CDR3 reads TGTGCCAGCGGCTTATTTATTTCCGGGAGAGGGTACAATGAGCAGTTCTTC. The chain has TRBV11-3 and TRBJ2-1; D possibly corresponds to TRBD2 (6 bases). The V gene's germline CDR1 is SGHNT and CDR2 YENEEA. There are 17 residues in the CDR3.

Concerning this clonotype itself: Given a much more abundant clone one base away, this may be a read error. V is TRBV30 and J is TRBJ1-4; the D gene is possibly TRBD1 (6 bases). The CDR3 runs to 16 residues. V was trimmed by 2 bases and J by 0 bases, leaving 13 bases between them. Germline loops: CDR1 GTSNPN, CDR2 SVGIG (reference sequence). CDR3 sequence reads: CAWSIQGTATNEKLFF. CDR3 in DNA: TGTGCCTGGAGTATACAGGGCACTGCAACTAATGAAAAACTGTTTTTT.

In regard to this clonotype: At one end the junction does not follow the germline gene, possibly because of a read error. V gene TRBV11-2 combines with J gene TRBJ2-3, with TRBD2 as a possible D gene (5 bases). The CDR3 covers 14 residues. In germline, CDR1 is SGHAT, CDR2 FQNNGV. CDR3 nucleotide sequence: TGTGTCAGCAACTTAGTTGGGAGCACAGATATGCAGTATTTT. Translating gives CVSNLVGSTDMQYF.

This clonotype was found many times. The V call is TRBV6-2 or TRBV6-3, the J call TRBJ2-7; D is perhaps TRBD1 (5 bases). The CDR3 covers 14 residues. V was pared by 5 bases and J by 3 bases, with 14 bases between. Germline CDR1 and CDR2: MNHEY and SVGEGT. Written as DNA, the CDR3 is TGTGCCAGCAGTGACGCAGGGTTAGACTACGAGCAGTACTTC. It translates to CASSDAGLDYEQYF.

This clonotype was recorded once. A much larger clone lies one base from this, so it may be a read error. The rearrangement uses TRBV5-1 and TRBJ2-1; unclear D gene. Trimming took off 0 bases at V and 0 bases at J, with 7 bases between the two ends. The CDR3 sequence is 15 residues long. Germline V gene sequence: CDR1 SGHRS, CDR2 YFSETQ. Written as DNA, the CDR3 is TGCGCCAGCAGCTTGGGGGCAGTCTCCTACAATGAGCAGTTCTTC. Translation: CASSLGAVSYNEQFF.

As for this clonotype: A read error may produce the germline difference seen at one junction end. CDR3 residues: CASSFRTSTDTHHF. The CDR3 DNA reads TGTGCCAGCAGCTTTCGGACTAGCACAGATACACATCATTTT. The rearrangement joins TRBV11-3 to TRBJ2-3; 8 nucleotides align to TRBD2. This CDR3 contains 14 residues. Germline CDR1 SGHNT, CDR2 YENEEA.

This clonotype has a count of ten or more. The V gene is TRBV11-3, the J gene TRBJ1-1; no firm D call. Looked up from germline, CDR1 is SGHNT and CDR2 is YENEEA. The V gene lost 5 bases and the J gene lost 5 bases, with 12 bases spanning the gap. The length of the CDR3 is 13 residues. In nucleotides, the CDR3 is TGTGCCAGCAGCCCCCGTGCCCTAACTGAAGCTTTCTTT. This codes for CASSPRALTEAFF.

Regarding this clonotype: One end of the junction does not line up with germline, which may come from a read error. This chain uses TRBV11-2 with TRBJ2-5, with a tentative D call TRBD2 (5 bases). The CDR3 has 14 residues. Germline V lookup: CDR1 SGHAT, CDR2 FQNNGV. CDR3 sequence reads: CAGSPLSGQETQYF. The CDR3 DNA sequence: TGTGCCGGCAGCCCTTTGAGCGGCCAAGAGACTCAGTACTTC.